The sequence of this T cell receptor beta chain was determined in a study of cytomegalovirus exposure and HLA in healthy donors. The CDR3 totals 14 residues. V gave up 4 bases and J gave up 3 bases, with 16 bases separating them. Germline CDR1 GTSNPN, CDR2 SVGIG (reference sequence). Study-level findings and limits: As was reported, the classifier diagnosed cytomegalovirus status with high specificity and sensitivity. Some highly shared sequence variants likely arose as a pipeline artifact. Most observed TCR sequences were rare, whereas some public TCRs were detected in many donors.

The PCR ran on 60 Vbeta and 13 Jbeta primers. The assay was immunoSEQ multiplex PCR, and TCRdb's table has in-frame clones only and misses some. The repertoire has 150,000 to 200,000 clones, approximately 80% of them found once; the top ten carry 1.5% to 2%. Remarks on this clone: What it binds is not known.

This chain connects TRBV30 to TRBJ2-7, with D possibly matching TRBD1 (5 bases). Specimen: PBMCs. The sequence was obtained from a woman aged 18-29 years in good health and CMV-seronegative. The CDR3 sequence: CAWTKAGFYYEQYF. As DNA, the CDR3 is TGTGCCTGGACTAAGGCAGGGTTTTACTACGAGCAGTACTTC.